Here is one TCR beta chain with its context. PCR primers comprised 60 Vbeta and 13 Jbeta primers. Authors' data handling: A later analysis tallied tens of millions of unique TCR beta chains, some 12 million of them shared. Sequencing used immunoSEQ multiplex PCR; TCRdb keeps in-frame clones, though not all of them. V and J calls and clone size follow that table, whereas D and trimming were derived from the DNA. The table records more than 150,000 clones, around 81% of them present only once. The data were obtained in a study of cytomegalovirus exposure and HLA in healthy donors. This TCR derives from a woman in her late teens or twenties in good health and CMV-seropositive. Sequencing was carried out using PBMCs.

This chain's CDR3 is CASSRRGDTEAFF. For the CDR3, the DNA is TGTGCCAGTAGTCGCAGGGGAGACACTGAAGCTTTCTTT. The J gene is TRBJ1-1, the V gene TRBV19; D is perhaps TRBD1 (6 bases). This CDR3 has 13 amino acids. Germline V gene sequence: CDR1 LNHDA, CDR2 SQIVND (reference sequence). With 5 bases removed from V and 3 bases from J, the gap between germline ends came to 10 bases.